This is a list of T cell receptor beta chains from one sample in a study of radiotherapy plus CTLA-4 blockade in lung cancer. Some clones are missing from TCRdb's copy, which holds only in-frame ones; the method was immunoSEQ multiplex PCR. The repertoire holds tens of thousands of clones, with approximately 85% as singletons. Specimen: peripheral blood, collected from a patient treated with radiotherapy plus ipilimumab. The receptors stem from a human donor with non-small cell lung cancer whose response to radiotherapy plus ipilimumab could not be evaluated. The CDR3 runs from the conserved cysteine through the conserved F or W. The order of the fields is V gene, D gene, J gene, CDR3 protein, CDR3 DNA. The D gene is left open where the match is weak.

>TRBV6-4|TRBD1|TRBJ2-1
CASRVQGASGEQFF
TGTGCCAGCAGGGTACAGGGGGCTTCTGGTGAGCAGTTCTTC
>TRBV5-1|TRBD2|TRBJ2-7
CASSLARTSGSYEQYF
TGCGCCAGCAGCTTGGCCCGGACTAGCGGCTCCTACGAGCAGTACTTC
>TRBV28|.|TRBJ1-2
CASSLRGRSNYGYTF
TGTGCCAGCAGTTTACGAGGCAGATCTAACTATGGCTACACCTTC
>TRBV4-3|.|TRBJ2-5
CASSHTEGAGGTQYF
TGCGCCAGCAGCCATACAGAGGGGGCCGGGGGGACCCAGTACTTC
>TRBV11-3|TRBD1|TRBJ2-5
CASSLGQGKETQYF
TGTGCCAGCAGCTTAGGACAGGGTAAAGAGACCCAGTACTTC
>TRBV2|TRBD2|TRBJ2-3
CASKFVGLATDTQYF
TGTGCCAGCAAGTTTGTGGGACTAGCGACAGATACGCAGTATTTT
>TRBV18|.|TRBJ1-5
CASSPQGRVKSQPQHF
TGTGCCAGCTCACCACAGGGCAGGGTGAAGAGTCAGCCCCAGCATTTT
>TRBV4-3|.|TRBJ2-1
CASSQGRSEQFF
TGCGCCAGCAGCCAGGGGAGGAGTGAGCAGTTCTTC
>TRBV7-3|TRBD1|TRBJ2-3
CASSLQQGARTDTQYF
TGTGCCAGCAGCCTCCAACAGGGGGCCCGCACAGATACGCAGTATTTT
>TRBV7-6|TRBD2|TRBJ2-1
CASSLVRGGRGHNEQFF
TGTGCCAGCAGCTTAGTGCGGGGCGGGAGAGGGCACAATGAGCAGTTCTTC
>TRBV19|TRBD2|TRBJ2-5
CASSTRLAGGGETQYF
TGTGCCAGTAGTACCCGACTAGCGGGAGGGGGGGAGACCCAGTACTTC
>TRBV6-5|.|TRBJ1-1
CASSRPRVRGTEAFF
TGTGCCAGCAGTCGTCCTCGGGTCAGGGGCACTGAAGCTTTCTTT
>TRBV7-2|TRBD1|TRBJ2-1
CASSSGDSLDNEQFF
TGTGCCAGCAGCTCAGGGGACAGTCTAGACAATGAGCAGTTCTTC
>TRBV27|.|TRBJ1-5
CASSGGQIQPQHF
TGTGCCAGCAGTGGGGGACAAATACAGCCCCAGCATTTT
>TRBV7-3|TRBD1|TRBJ2-5
CASSQTGIQETQYF
TGTGCCAGCAGCCAGACAGGGATCCAAGAGACCCAGTACTTC
>TRBV27|TRBD1|TRBJ1-5
CASRVGGLGNQPQHF
TGTGCCAGCAGGGTAGGGGGCCTAGGGAATCAGCCCCAGCATTTT
>TRBV21-1|.|TRBJ1-5
CASSKNHSINQPQHF
TGTGCCAGCAGCAAAAACCACAGCATCAATCAGCCCCAGCATTTT
>TRBV7-6|TRBD1|TRBJ2-1
CASSLSRNRGVEASYNEQFF
TGTGCCAGCAGCTTGAGTCGTAACAGGGGGGTCGAGGCCTCCTACAATGAGCAGTTCTTC
>TRBV10-3|.|TRBJ1-2
CAISAEMGYTF
TGTGCCATCAGTGCGGAGATGGGCTACACCTTC
>TRBV27|.|TRBJ1-6
CASQYLGRGERSYNSPLHF
TGTGCCAGCCAATACCTCGGGCGGGGGGAGAGATCCTATAATTCACCCCTCCACTTT
>TRBV9|TRBD1|TRBJ2-3
CASSYRDRARDTQYF
TGTGCCAGCAGCTACCGGGACAGGGCTCGGGATACGCAGTATTTT
>TRBV10-3|.|TRBJ1-5
CAISELTDQPQHF
TGTGCCATCAGTGAGTTGACAGATCAGCCCCAGCATTTT
>TRBV9|.|TRBJ2-7
CASSAYSGPSYEQYF
TGTGCCAGCAGCGCCTATAGCGGTCCCTCCTACGAGCAGTACTTC
>TRBV7-8|TRBD1|TRBJ2-7
CASSSGDSYEQYF
TGTGCCAGCAGCTCCGGGGACAGCTACGAGCAGTACTTC
>TRBV5-6|.|TRBJ2-5
CASSFIVVETQYF
TGTGCCAGCAGCTTTATAGTGGTAGAGACCCAGTACTTC
>TRBV5-6|TRBD1|TRBJ1-2
CASSLTGTGSYGYTF
TGTGCCAGCAGCCTGACCGGGACAGGGTCCTATGGCTACACCTTC
>TRBV28|.|TRBJ1-1
CASTPPPGNTEAFF
TGTGCCAGCACCCCCCCGCCAGGGAACACTGAAGCTTTCTTT